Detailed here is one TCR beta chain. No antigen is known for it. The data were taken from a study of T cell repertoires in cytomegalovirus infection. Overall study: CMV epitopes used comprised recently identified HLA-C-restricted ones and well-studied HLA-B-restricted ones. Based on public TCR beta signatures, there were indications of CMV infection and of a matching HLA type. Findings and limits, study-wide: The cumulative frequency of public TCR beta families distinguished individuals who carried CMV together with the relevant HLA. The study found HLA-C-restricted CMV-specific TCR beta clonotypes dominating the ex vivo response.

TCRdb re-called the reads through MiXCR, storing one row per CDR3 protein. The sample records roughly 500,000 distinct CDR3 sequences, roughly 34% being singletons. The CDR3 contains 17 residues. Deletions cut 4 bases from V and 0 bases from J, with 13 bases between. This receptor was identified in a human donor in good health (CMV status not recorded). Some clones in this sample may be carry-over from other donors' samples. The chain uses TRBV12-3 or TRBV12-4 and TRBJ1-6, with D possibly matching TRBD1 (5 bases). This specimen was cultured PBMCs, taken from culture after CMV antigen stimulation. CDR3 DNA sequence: TGTGCCAGCAGTTCGACAGTATTAAGCTCCTATAATTCACCCCTCCACTTT. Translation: CASSSTVLSSYNSPLHF.